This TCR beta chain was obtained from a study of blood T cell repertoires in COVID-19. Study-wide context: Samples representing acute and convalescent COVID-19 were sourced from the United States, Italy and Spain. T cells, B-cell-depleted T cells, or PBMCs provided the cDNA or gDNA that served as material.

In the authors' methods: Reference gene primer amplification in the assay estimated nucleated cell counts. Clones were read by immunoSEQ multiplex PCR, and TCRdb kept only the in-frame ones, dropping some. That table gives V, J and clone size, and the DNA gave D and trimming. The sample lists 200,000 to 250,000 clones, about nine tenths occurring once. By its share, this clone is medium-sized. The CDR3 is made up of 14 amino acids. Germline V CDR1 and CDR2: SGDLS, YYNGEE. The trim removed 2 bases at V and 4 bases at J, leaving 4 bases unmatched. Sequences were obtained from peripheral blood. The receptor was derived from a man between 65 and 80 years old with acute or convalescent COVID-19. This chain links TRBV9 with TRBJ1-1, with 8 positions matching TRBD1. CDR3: CASSVTGEPTEAFF. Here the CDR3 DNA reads TGTGCCAGCAGCGTGACAGGGGAGCCCACTGAAGCTTTCTTT.